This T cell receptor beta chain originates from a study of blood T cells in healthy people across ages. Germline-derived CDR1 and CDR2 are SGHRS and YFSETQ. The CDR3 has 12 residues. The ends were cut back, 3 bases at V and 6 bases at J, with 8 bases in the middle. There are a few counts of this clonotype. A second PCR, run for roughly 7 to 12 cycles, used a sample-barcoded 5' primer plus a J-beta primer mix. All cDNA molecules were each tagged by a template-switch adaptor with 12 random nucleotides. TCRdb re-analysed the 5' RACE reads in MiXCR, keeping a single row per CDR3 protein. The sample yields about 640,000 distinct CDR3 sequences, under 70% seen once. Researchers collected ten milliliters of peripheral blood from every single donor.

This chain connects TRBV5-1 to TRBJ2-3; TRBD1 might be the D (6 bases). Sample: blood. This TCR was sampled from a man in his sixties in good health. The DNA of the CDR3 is TGCGCCAGCAGCTGGACAGCTGATACGCAGTATTTT. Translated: CASSWTADTQYF.